What follows are 19 T cell receptor beta chains derived from one specimen sequenced in a study of response to subunit inactivated influenza vaccine. One entry per CDR3 protein results from TCRdb running MiXCR on the RT-PCR reads. There are 500,000 or so distinct CDR3 sequences in the sample; approximately 15% occur only once, and approximately 3% lies in the top ten. The sequencing here drew on CD4+ T cells sorted from PBMCs, taken about 23 months after vaccination. Receptors were obtained from a man aged 45 to 75 who received an inactivated influenza vaccine.

The V gene is TRBV15, the J gene TRBJ1-1; unclear D gene. With 0 bases removed from V and 4 bases from J, the gap between germline ends came to 12 bases. The germline gives CDR1 LNHNV, CDR2 YYDKDF (reference sequence). The CDR3 extends over 15 amino acids. The CDR3 coding sequence is TGTGCCACCAGCAGAGATGACGGAGAGGGCACTGAAGCTTTCTTT. Protein: CATSRDDGEGTEAFF.

V gene TRBV11-2 combines with J gene TRBJ2-1; D remains ambiguous. From germline, CDR1 is SGHAT and CDR2 FQNNGV. The CDR3 totals 13 residues. V shed 0 bases and J shed 8 bases, with 8 bases lying between them. CDR3 DNA: TGTGCCAGCAGCTTAGATTACCTGCATGAGCAGTTCTTC. Amino acid sequence: CASSLDYLHEQFF.

The V call is TRBV20-1, the J call TRBJ1-6; no clear D gene. Germline CDR1 and CDR2: DFQATT and SNEGSKA (reference sequence). The CDR3 is 16 amino acids. V lost 4 bases and J lost 4, with 17 bases in between. The CDR3: CSATGAEQSYNSPLHF. In nucleotides, the CDR3 is TGCAGTGCTACGGGAGCTGAGCAGAGTTATAATTCACCCCTCCACTTT.

In this sample, this clonotype turned up a few times. The chain carries TRBV14 and TRBJ2-7, with 10 bases matching TRBD1. Unmatched junction bases numbered 3, after V lost 1 base and J lost 3 bases. CDR1 and CDR2 (germline): SGHDN, FVKESK. The CDR3 loop spans 15 amino acids. CDR3 region: CASSQVRTGGYEQYF. The CDR3 DNA follows: TGTGCCAGCAGCCAAGTGCGGACAGGGGGCTACGAGCAGTACTTC.

This chain links TRBV24-1 with TRBJ2-2, with unresolved D. This CDR3 region has 11 residues. Trimming stripped 7 bases from V and 4 bases from J, with 3 bases between. Per the germline V gene, CDR1 is KGHDR and CDR2 is SFDVKD. The CDR3 spells CATRGTGELFF. CDR3 DNA: TGTGCCACCAGGGGCACCGGGGAGCTGTTTTTT.

There are a few counts of this clonotype. This chain connects TRBV24-1 to TRBJ2-4, with D perhaps matching TRBD1 (5 bases). The V end was cut by 3 bases, the J end by 4 bases, with 12 bases between. Germline CDR1 reads KGHDR; CDR2 reads SFDVKD. This CDR3 has 15 amino acids. CDR3 sequence reads: CATSDQRGSKNIQYF. The CDR3 DNA is TGTGCCACCAGTGATCAAAGGGGCAGTAAAAACATTCAGTACTTC.

This chain links TRBV3-1 with TRBJ1-6; D is unresolved. The CDR3 sequence is 14 residues long. Trimming cost V 1 base and J 7 bases, with 8 bases left between them. CDR1 LGHDT and CDR2 YNNKEL come from the germline V gene (reference sequence). This CDR3 reads CASSQVFGNSPLHF. The DNA for the CDR3 is TGTGCCAGCAGCCAAGTGTTCGGGAATTCACCCCTCCACTTT.

This clonotype was recorded a few times. This sequence joins TRBV2 and TRBJ2-5; D perhaps matches TRBD2 (6 bases). V lost 7 bases, J lost 0 bases, and 12 bases lay in between. In germline, CDR1 is SNHLY, CDR2 FYNNEI. The length of the CDR3 is 14 residues. The CDR3 DNA follows: TGTGCCAGCAAGAGTGTAGCGGACCAAGAGACCCAGTACTTC. Its translation: CASKSVADQETQYF.

This clonotype was counted a few times. This sequence joins TRBV9 and TRBJ2-3; D may be TRBD2 (6 bases). The CDR3 has 16 residues. V shed 0 bases and J shed 0 bases, with 11 bases lying between them. CDR1 and CDR2 (germline): SGDLS, YYNGEE. The chain's CDR3 is CASSVGASASTDTQYF. The CDR3 DNA follows: TGTGCCAGCAGCGTAGGGGCTAGCGCTAGCACAGATACGCAGTATTTT.

This clonotype was observed once. The chain joins TRBV4-3 to TRBJ2-3; 7 bases align to TRBD1. After removal of 6 bases from V and 0 bases from J, the junction contained 12 bases not matched to a gene. The CDR3 has 17 residues. Germline lookup yields CDR1 LGHNA and CDR2 YSLEER. The CDR3 region has the DNA TGCGCCAGCAGTCGGGGCGGTACAGGGGCTAGCACAGATACGCAGTATTTT. It encodes CASSRGGTGASTDTQYF.

This clonotype has only a few counts. The rearrangement links TRBV12-3 or TRBV12-4 to TRBJ2-2; a weak D match, TRBD2 (6 bases). The CDR3 has 18 residues. Trimming cost V 6 bases and J 4 bases, with 24 bases left between them. DNA of the CDR3: TGTGCCAGCAGCCGACATCGGGGGAACCTCCCGGGCACCGGGGAGCTGTTTTTT. It is translated as CASSRHRGNLPGTGELFF.

This rearrangement joins TRBV20-1 to TRBJ2-7; TRBD2 aligns across 14 bases. The germline gives CDR1 DFQATT, CDR2 SNEGSKA (reference sequence). Losses at the gene ends were 3 bases for V and 1 base for J; bases not matched to a gene: 14. This CDR3 has 19 amino acids. In DNA, the CDR3 is TGCAGTGCTAGTATTTTAGCCGGGACTAGCGGGAGCGGGTCCTACGAGCAGTACTTC. It is translated as CSASILAGTSGSGSYEQYF.

This clonotype has just one count. V gene TRBV9 combines with J gene TRBJ2-1; a possible D gene is TRBD2 (5 bases). Germline CDR1 and CDR2: SGDLS and YYNGEE. The CDR3 runs to 16 residues. Trimming cost V 0 bases and J 4 bases, with 14 bases left between them. CDR3 coding DNA: TGTGCCAGCAGCGTAGGAGGCCTTCCGGGGTACAATGAGCAGTTCTTC. This codes for CASSVGGLPGYNEQFF.

The chain has TRBV7-9 and TRBJ1-2, with a tentative D call TRBD1 (5 bases). The germline V gene has CDR1 SEHNR and CDR2 FQNEAQ (reference sequence). This CDR3 has 13 residues. The V end lost 5 bases, the J end lost 8 bases, and 15 bases lay between the germline ends. The DNA for the CDR3 is TGTGCCAGCAGCCCCTACAGCAGGGACGGCTACACCTTC. Protein sequence: CASSPYSRDGYTF.

The chain uses TRBV5-1 and TRBJ1-6; D is uncertain. Germline lookup yields CDR1 SGHRS and CDR2 YFSETQ. Trimming removed 0 bases at V and 10 bases at J, with 11 bases between. This CDR3 comprises 14 residues. The CDR3 coding sequence is TGCGCCAGCAGCTTGGCCTGGGTAGGCTCACCCCTCCACTTT. It codes for CASSLAWVGSPLHF.

The V and J genes are TRBV19 and TRBJ1-5; 7 bases fit TRBD1. The V gene's germline CDR1 is LNHDA and CDR2 SQIVND (reference sequence). The CDR3 spans 10 residues. V shed 5 bases and J 13 bases; nucleotides not matched to a gene: 2. In nucleotides, the CDR3 is TGTGCCAGTAGTGACAGGGAACAGCATTTT. This codes for CASSDREQHF.

The chain is built from TRBV29-1 and TRBJ1-1; perhaps TRBD1 as D (6 bases). The CDR3 spans 13 residues. V lost 4 bases, J lost 8 bases, and 17 bases lay in between. Germline assignment: CDR1 SQVTM and CDR2 ANQGSEA. The CDR3 protein is CSVGYRGASEAFF. CDR3 in DNA: TGCAGCGTTGGTTATCGGGGGGCGTCGGAAGCTTTCTTT.

This clonotype has more than one count but fewer than ten. This chain links TRBV2 with TRBJ2-1, with 11 nucleotides matching TRBD2. CDR1 is SNHLY, CDR2 FYNNEI, per germline. CDR3 length: 15 amino acids. After removal of 3 bases from V and 6 bases from J, the junction contained 4 bases not matched to a gene. CDR3 nucleotide sequence: TGTGCCAGCAGTGAGCGACTAGCGGGGAGCAATGAGCAGTTCTTC. It is translated as CASSERLAGSNEQFF.

This sequence joins TRBV20-1 and TRBJ1-5; unclear D gene. Germline V gene sequence: CDR1 DFQATT, CDR2 SNEGSKA (reference sequence). Trimming stripped 3 bases from V and 5 bases from J, with 8 bases between. The CDR3 is made up of 12 amino acids. The chain's CDR3 is CSASKGDQPQHF. DNA for the CDR3: TGCAGTGCTAGCAAGGGAGATCAGCCCCAGCATTTT.